A selection of T cell receptor beta chains follows, all from one sample in a study of T cell changes during pregnancy in multiple sclerosis. Clones were sequenced by immunoSEQ multiplex PCR, and TCRdb holds only the in-frame ones, with some missing. Found here are about 69,000 clones, approximately 91% of them singletons; the top ten hold 1.4%. The sample was peripheral blood, taken in the third trimester of pregnancy. The source of these receptors is a female donor with multiple sclerosis, enrolled in a pregnancy study. The CDR3 runs from the conserved cysteine through the conserved F or W. Each record gives: J gene, clone size, V gene, D gene, CDR3 DNA, CDR3 protein. The D gene is left open where the match is weak. Size is stated for part of the rows, as once, few or many counts, or as a class when the clone is expanded.

TRBJ2-2,NA,TRBV9,TRBD2,TGTGCCAGCAGCCTTTCTGGTAGCGGGGCCGACACCGGGGAGCTGTTTTTT,CASSLSGSGADTGELFF
TRBJ1-1,NA,TRBV4-1,NA,TGCGCCAGCAGCCAAGTGACAGGCGAAGCTTTCTTT,CASSQVTGEAFF
TRBJ1-6,NA,TRBV13,TRBD1,TGTGCCAGCAGCCTTGGACAGGGGATGGGAAATTCACCCCTCCACTTT,CASSLGQGMGNSPLHF
TRBJ1-1,NA,TRBV30,NA,TGTGCCTGGAGTGTTAGTGGAGTGAACACTGAAGCTTTCTTT,CAWSVSGVNTEAFF
TRBJ1-1,NA,TRBV7-9,NA,TGTGCCAGCAGCCGTAACAGGAACACTGAAGCTTTCTTT,CASSRNRNTEAFF
TRBJ1-2,NA,TRBV9,NA,TGTGCCAGCAGCGTAGACCCTTTGTTGGGAGAGTACACCTTC,CASSVDPLLGEYTF
TRBJ1-5,once,TRBV12-5,TRBD1,TGTGCTAGTGGTAACAGGGGAAATCAGCCCCAGCATTTT,CASGNRGNQPQHF
TRBJ1-2,many,TRBV9,NA,TGTGCCAGCAGCGTGGGGGCAGGGAGGGACTATGGCTACACCTTC,CASSVGAGRDYGYTF
TRBJ1-1,NA,TRBV10-1,NA,TGCGCCAGCAGTGAGTCAGGAGAGAACACTGAAGCTTTCTTT,CASSESGENTEAFF
TRBJ2-7,NA,TRBV28,TRBD1,TGTGCCAGCAGTCAAATCCGGGACAGTCCTAGGGAGCAGTACTTC,CASSQIRDSPREQYF
TRBJ2-2,once,TRBV25-1,NA,TGTGCCAGCAGTGAACTCAATAGACAGGGAGGAGGGGAGCTGTTTTTT,CASSELNRQGGGELFF